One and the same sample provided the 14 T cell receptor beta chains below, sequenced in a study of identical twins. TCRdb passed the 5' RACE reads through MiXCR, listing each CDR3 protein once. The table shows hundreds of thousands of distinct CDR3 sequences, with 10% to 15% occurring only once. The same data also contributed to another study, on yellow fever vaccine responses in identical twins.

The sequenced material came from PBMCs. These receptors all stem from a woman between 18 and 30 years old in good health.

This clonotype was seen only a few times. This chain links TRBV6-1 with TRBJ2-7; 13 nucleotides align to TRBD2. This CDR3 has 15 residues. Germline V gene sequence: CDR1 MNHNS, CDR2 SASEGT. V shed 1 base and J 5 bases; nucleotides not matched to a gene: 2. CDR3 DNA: TGTGCCAGCAGTGAAGTAGGGACTAGCGGGAACGAGCAGTACTTC. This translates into CASSEVGTSGNEQYF.

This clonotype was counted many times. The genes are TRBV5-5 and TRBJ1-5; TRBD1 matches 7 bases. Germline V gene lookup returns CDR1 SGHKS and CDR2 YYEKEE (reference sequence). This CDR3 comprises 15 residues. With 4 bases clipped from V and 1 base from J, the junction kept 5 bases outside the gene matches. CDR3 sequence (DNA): TGTGCCAGCAGCCGACAGGGTCAAAGCAATCAGCCCCAGCATTTT. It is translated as CASSRQGQSNQPQHF. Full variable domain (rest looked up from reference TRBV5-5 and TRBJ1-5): DAGVTQSPTHLIKTRGQQVTLRCSPISGHKSVSWYQQVLGQGPQFIFQYYEKEERGRGNFPDRFSARQFPNYSSELNVNALLLGDSALYLCASSRQGQSNQPQHFGDGTRLSIL.

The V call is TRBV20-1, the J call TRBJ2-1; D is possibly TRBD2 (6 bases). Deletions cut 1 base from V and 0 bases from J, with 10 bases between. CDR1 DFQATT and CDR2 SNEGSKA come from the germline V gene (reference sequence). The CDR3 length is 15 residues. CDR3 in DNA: TGCAGTGCTAGAGGGCGGGGATTCTCCTACAATGAGCAGTTCTTC. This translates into CSARGRGFSYNEQFF.

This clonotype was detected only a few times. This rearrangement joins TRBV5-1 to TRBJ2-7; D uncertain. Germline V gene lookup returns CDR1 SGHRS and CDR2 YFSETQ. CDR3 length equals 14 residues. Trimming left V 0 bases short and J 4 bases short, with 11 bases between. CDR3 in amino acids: CASSLEHSEYEQYF. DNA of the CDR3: TGCGCCAGCAGCTTGGAGCACAGCGAGTACGAGCAGTACTTC.

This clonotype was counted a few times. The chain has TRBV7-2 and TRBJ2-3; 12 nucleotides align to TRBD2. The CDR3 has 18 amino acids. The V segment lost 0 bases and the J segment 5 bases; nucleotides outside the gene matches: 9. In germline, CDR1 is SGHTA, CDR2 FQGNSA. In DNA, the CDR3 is TGTGCCAGCAGCTTAGCTCGGGCTAGCGGGGGGGCTCTAGATACGCAGTATTTT. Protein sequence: CASSLARASGGALDTQYF.

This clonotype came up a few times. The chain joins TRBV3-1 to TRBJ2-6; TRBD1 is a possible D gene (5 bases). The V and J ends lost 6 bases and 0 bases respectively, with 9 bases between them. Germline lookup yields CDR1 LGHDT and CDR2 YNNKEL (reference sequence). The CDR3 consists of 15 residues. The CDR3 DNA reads TGTGCCAGCAGTCGACAGAACTCTGGGGCCAACGTCCTGACTTTC. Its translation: CASSRQNSGANVLTF.

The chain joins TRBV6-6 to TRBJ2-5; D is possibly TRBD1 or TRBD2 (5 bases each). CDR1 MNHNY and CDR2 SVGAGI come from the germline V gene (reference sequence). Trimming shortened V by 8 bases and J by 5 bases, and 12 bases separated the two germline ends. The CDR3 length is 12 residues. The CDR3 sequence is CASDGGRETQYF. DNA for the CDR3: TGTGCCAGCGATGGGGGTAGGGAGACCCAGTACTTC.

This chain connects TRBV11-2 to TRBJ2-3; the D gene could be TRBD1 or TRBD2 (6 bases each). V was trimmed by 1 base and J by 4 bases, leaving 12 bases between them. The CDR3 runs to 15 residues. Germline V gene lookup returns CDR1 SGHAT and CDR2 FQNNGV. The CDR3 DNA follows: TGTGCCAGCAGCTTAGGGTGGGGGGCGCCAGATACGCAGTATTTT. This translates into CASSLGWGAPDTQYF.

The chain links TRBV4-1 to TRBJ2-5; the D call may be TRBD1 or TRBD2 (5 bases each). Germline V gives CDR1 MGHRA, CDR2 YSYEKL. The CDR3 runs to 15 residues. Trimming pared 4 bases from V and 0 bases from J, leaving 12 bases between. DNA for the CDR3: TGCGCCAGCAGCCTAGACCGGGGACACCAAGAGACCCAGTACTTC. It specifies CASSLDRGHQETQYF.

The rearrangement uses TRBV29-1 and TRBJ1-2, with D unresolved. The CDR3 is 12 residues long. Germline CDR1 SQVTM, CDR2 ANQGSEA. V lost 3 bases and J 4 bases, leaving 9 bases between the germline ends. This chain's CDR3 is CSVDPSSYGYTF. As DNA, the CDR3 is TGCAGCGTTGATCCCAGCAGCTATGGCTACACCTTC.

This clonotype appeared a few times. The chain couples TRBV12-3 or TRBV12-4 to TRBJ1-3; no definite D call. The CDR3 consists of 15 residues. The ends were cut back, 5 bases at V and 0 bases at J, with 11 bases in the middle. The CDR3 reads CASSTQVISGNTIYF. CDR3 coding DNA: TGTGCCAGCAGTACCCAGGTTATCTCTGGAAACACCATATATTTT.

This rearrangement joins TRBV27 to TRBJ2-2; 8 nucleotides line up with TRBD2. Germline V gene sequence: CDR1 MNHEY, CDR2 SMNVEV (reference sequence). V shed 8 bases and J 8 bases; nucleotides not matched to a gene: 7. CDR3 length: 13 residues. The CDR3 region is CASSEAGVGELFF. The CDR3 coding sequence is TGTGCCAGCTCCGAAGCGGGAGTGGGGGAGCTGTTTTTT.

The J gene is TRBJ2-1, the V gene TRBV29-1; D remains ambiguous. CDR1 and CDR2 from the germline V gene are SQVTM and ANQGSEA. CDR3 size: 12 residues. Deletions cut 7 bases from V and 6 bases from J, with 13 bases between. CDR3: CSAEFAANEQFF. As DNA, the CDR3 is TGCAGCGCCGAATTTGCGGCCAATGAGCAGTTCTTC.

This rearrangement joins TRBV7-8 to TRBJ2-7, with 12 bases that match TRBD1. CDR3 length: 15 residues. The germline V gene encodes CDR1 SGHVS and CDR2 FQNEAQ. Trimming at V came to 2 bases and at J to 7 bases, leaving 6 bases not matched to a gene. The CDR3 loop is CASSLWGQGAGEQYF. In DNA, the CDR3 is TGTGCCAGCAGCTTATGGGGACAGGGGGCAGGGGAGCAGTACTTC.